This T cell receptor beta chain was sequenced in a study of T cells after yellow fever vaccination (dated by TCRdb to between 2018 and 2021). For the wider study: The SMART-Seq v4 Ultra Low Input RNA kit was used to prepare libraries from fractions with low cell numbers. Bulk TCR alpha and beta repertoires were sequenced longitudinally to track T-cell clones before and after primary and booster YFV17D yellow fever vaccination. Two healthy male donors, one aged 18 to 30 and one aged 30 to 40 years, made up the cohort. Blood samples were taken at several timepoints before and after primary and secondary immunization, and bulk PBMC replicates and cell subsets were isolated. The full study reports these points: Compared with the primary T-cell response, the secondary T-cell response was faster but weaker, reaching its peak on day 5 rather than on day 15. FACS-sorted repertoires could contain abundant contaminating clonotypes from the bulk population, so computational filtering was required. Because only two donors were included in the study, the extent to which the findings can be generalized is limited. A small share of clonotypes was detected in both CD4 and CD8 compartments, with the overlap likely arising from convergent recombination. Most clones expanded after primary vaccination (around 96% of CD4 and 88% of CD8) were re-detected after the booster, suggesting that broad memory maintenance occurred.

Synthesis of TCR cDNA relied on 5'RACE template switching, a step that introduced a universal primer site along with unique molecular identifiers. Priming for cDNA synthesis came from both the TCR alpha and TCR beta constant segments. Library amplification used two PCR steps, and the second PCR step added sample barcodes and sequencing adapters. Libraries were sequenced on Illumina HiSeq 2500 (2x100 bp) or NovaSeq (2x150 bp). Concerning the study's data processing: MIGEC handled demultiplexing of reads and collapsing into UMI consensus sequences, while MiXCR performed V(D)J alignment. Using edgeR on replicate PBMC samples, clonotypes were called vaccine-responding if FDR was below 0.01 and the log2 fold change was above 5 up to day 15. CD4 or CD8 identity was assigned to each bulk clonotype according to whether the clonotype was present at higher abundance in the sequenced CD4 repertoire or the sequenced CD8 repertoire. Through fastp at Q25 and MiXCR, TCRdb rebuilt clones from the public reads, retaining in-frame beta chains. Each CDR3 protein gets just one entry, which takes the most common genes and DNA from the rows behind it. TCRdb's processing, not the authors' own work, is the source of the V and J calls. The sample records a few hundred thousand distinct CDR3 sequences, about 6.6% of which are singletons. The biggest ten clones account for roughly a sixth of the sample.

This clonotype has only a few counts. There is no known antigen for this receptor. No base-level quality is on record; no much larger clone is a single base apart. What this sample's treatment or condition label stands for: live attenuated yellow fever vaccine strain. At every blood-draw timepoint, two biological replicates of bulk PBMCs were collected. PBMCs were isolated from peripheral blood using a standard Ficoll-Paque protocol. TriZol was used to extract RNA from bulk PBMCs, from CD4 and CD8 fractions, and from dextramer-positive and dextramer-negative fractions. The receptor comes from a man between 18 and 29 years old who received the YFV17D yellow fever vaccine. This specimen was PBMCs, taken approximately 47 days after the first yellow fever vaccination.

The nucleotides read TGCAGTGCTAGACCTGGGAGCTCCTATAATTCACCCCTCCACTTT. It is translated as CSARPGSSYNSPLHF. The receptor chain draws on TRBV20-1 and TRBJ1-6, with no confident D gene call. From the cysteine through the phenylalanine, the CDR3 covers 15 amino acids. The kept DNA is CDR3 alone, 45 bases in frame from the first base. V is shortened by 2 bases, J by 0 bases, and the region joining them spans 8 bases. Taken from the germline V gene (reference sequence), the CDR1 and CDR2 loops are DFQATT and SNEGSKA.